The 7 T cell receptor beta chains given below trace back to one sample, sequenced in a study of identical twins' blood T cells. Using its own MiXCR run on the 5' RACE reads, TCRdb lists one record per CDR3 protein. Of roughly 340,000 distinct CDR3 sequences detected, approximately 30% appear once; the ten largest clones hold roughly 6.1%. The source material was PBMCs. The source is a woman between 18 and 55 years old in good health.

This clonotype came up once. This rearrangement joins TRBV20-1 to TRBJ1-2; D perhaps matches TRBD1 (5 bases). CDR1 DFQATT and CDR2 SNEGSKA come from the germline V gene (reference sequence). V was clipped by 6 bases and J by 4 bases, with 15 bases between them. The CDR3 totals 13 residues. This CDR3 reads CSAVTQGFYGYTF. CDR3 bases: TGCAGTGCCGTGACCCAGGGCTTCTATGGCTACACCTTC.

The genes are TRBV20-1 and TRBJ2-1; D might be TRBD2 (5 bases). Germline CDR1 is DFQATT and CDR2 is SNEGSKA (reference sequence). The V end was cut by 5 bases, the J end by 6 bases, with 17 bases between. CDR3 length: 14 residues. DNA for the CDR3: TGCAGTGCTGGAGGTTTCGGAGATTTCAATGAGCAGTTCTTC. Its protein product is CSAGGFGDFNEQFF.

The table lists this clonotype with a few counts. The chain couples TRBV14 to TRBJ1-2; D is unclear. CDR1 is SGHDN, CDR2 FVKESK, per germline. V dropped 0 bases and J dropped 4 bases, with 12 bases sitting between them. The CDR3 has 15 amino acids. CDR3 nucleotide sequence: TGTGCCAGCAGCCAAGAACGGACCCCTAGCTATGGCTACACCTTC. This codes for CASSQERTPSYGYTF. Full variable domain (remainder filled in from reference TRBV14 and TRBJ1-2): EAGVTQFPSHSVIEKGQTVTLRCDPISGHDNLYWYRRVMGKEIKFLLHFVKESKQDESGMPNNRFLAERTGGTYSTLKVQPAELEDSGVYFCASSQERTPSYGYTFGSGTRLTVV.

The table lists this clonotype with a few counts. V is TRBV9 and J is TRBJ2-1; 10 positions agree with TRBD2. CDR3 length equals 17 residues. J was trimmed by 8 bases and V by 0 bases; bases with no gene match: 11. Germline CDR1 is SGDLS and CDR2 is YYNGEE. In DNA, the CDR3 is TGTGCCAGCAGCGTAGGAGGAGCGGGAGGGCCTCTTTATGAGCAGTTCTTC. Residues: CASSVGGAGGPLYEQFF. Complete variable domain (other parts from reference TRBV9 and TRBJ2-1): DSGVTQTPKHLITATGQRVTLRCSPRSGDLSVYWYQQSLDQGLQFLIQYYNGEERAKGNILERFSAQQFPDLHSELNLSSLELGDSALYFCASSVGGAGGPLYEQFFGPGTRLTVL.

This clonotype was seen a few times. The rearrangement links TRBV7-9 to TRBJ1-2, with TRBD1 matching 8 bases. CDR3 size: 16 residues. Germline V lookup: CDR1 SEHNR, CDR2 FQNEAQ (reference sequence). V was pared by 5 bases and J by 0 bases, with 8 bases of the junction left unmatched. The CDR3 sequence: CASSPQDRATNYGYTF. In DNA form, the CDR3 reads TGTGCCAGCAGCCCCCAGGACAGGGCGACTAACTATGGCTACACCTTC.

This chain joins TRBV6-5 and TRBJ1-1, with D unresolved. Between the trimmed V and J ends, which lost 2 bases and 3 bases, there was a span of 10 bases. Germline V gene lookup returns CDR1 MNHEY and CDR2 SVGAGI. CDR3 length equals 14 residues. The CDR3 loop is CASSYEGSYTEAFF. The CDR3 DNA reads as TGTGCCAGCAGTTACGAAGGTTCTTACACTGAAGCTTTCTTT.

This rearrangement joins TRBV7-9 to TRBJ2-1; TRBD2 matches 7 bases. Germline V gene lookup returns CDR1 SEHNR and CDR2 FQNEAQ (reference sequence). The CDR3 is 14 residues long. Trimming cost V 7 bases and J 15 bases; bases outside gene matches: 18. In DNA, the CDR3 is TGTGCCAGCAACCCGGGGGGAGCCAACATTAGTGGGTTCTTC. This codes for CASNPGGANISGFF.